Listed below are T cell receptor beta chains from one sample, sequenced in a study of early T cells in non-severe SARS-CoV-2 infection. TCRdb re-called the 5' RACE reads through MiXCR, storing one row per CDR3 protein. The sample yields about 53,000 distinct CDR3 sequences, roughly an eighth seen once. The sample was whole blood, taken at baseline. These receptors were taken from an adult who was a healthcare worker with PCR-confirmed SARS-CoV-2 infection or an uninfected control (not recorded which). Both conserved end residues are trimmed from each CDR3. D genes are given only for firm matches. Clone size appears in some rows only: once, few, many, or a class for an expanded clone.

d_call,clone_size,v_call,cdr3_length,j_call,cdr3_aa
-,-,TRBV9,12,TRBJ1-4,ASTRTTAGEKLF
-,many,TRBV6-4,12,TRBJ2-6,ASSGESGANVLT
TRBD1,few,TRBV27,14,TRBJ2-7,ASSLFPTGASYEQY
TRBD1,-,TRBV6-2/TRBV6-3,15,TRBJ1-4,ASTRRQGSSRDEKLF
-,-,TRBV6-2/TRBV6-3,11,TRBJ1-1,ASRLSGATEAF
TRBD2,few,TRBV11-2,13,TRBJ2-2,ASRDRGGAGGELF
-,-,TRBV27,11,TRBJ1-4,ASSYLSGEKLF
-,few,TRBV6-2/TRBV6-3,15,TRBJ1-3,ASSYSTSGLAGNTIY
-,few,TRBV19,14,TRBJ1-5,ASSTGALGSNQPQH
-,many,TRBV6-2/TRBV6-3,11,TRBJ2-7,ASSTDWTLEQY
TRBD2,-,TRBV27,13,TRBJ2-1,ASSAREGRYNEQF
-,medium-sized,TRBV29-1,12,TRBJ2-6,SVESGFGANVLT
-,few,TRBV6-5,12,TRBJ1-2,ASSWARADYGYT
-,few,TRBV27,17,TRBJ2-7,ASSLPDRPLFGTSYEQY
-,many,TRBV6-5,15,TRBJ1-1,ASSYFGAARGNTEAF
-,-,TRBV28,10,TRBJ2-7,ASRGGTYEQY
TRBD2,few,TRBV29-1,10,TRBJ2-1,SFLGLANEQF
-,-,TRBV11-3,11,TRBJ2-7,ASSLAGNYEQY
TRBD2,few,TRBV4-3,15,TRBJ2-3,ASSRGLAGGGPDTQY
-,many,TRBV6-2/TRBV6-3,12,TRBJ1-1,ASSYVLRSTEAF
TRBD2,-,TRBV7-8,13,TRBJ2-3,ASSTSGRAEDTQY
-,-,TRBV12-3/TRBV12-4,11,TRBJ2-5,ASSPGFQETQY
-,many,TRBV28,11,TRBJ1-2,ASGSAANYGYT
-,-,TRBV7-3,11,TRBJ2-1,ASSEGGYNEQF
-,-,TRBV14,13,TRBJ1-3,ASRSAGLAGNTIY
TRBD1,few,TRBV27,13,TRBJ2-7,ASSSTGGSTYEQY
-,-,TRBV4-3,16,TRBJ2-6,ASSQDVRTVSGANVLT
-,many,TRBV7-2,11,TRBJ1-3,ASRGTFGNTIY
-,-,TRBV18,13,TRBJ2-3,ASSPSSSLRDTQY
-,-,TRBV12-3/TRBV12-4,13,TRBJ1-1,ASSLRSGVNTEVF
-,-,TRBV5-4,13,TRBJ1-1,ASRIMTASNTEAF
TRBD2,many,TRBV7-8,12,TRBJ2-1,ASSLRTSYNEQF
-,once,TRBV3-1,12,TRBJ2-4,ASSQGPGQNIQY
-,many,TRBV6-5,13,TRBJ1-5,ASSYSRAGNRPQH
TRBD2,-,TRBV27,14,TRBJ2-7,ASSRRTSGSGYEQY
-,-,TRBV7-9,13,TRBJ2-1,ASSLGEGPYNEQF
-,few,TRBV6-2/TRBV6-3,10,TRBJ2-7,ASSTAFYEQY
-,-,TRBV2,13,TRBJ2-2,ASSEATGNTGELF
-,-,TRBV7-8,12,TRBJ1-5,ASSHSEMGQPQH
-,-,TRBV6-5,12,TRBJ1-2,ASSRFSGTRGYT
-,many,TRBV10-3,12,TRBJ2-1,AISEINPAAEQF
-,many,TRBV7-3,13,TRBJ2-1,ASSLTGSTYNEQF
TRBD2,few,TRBV7-2,13,TRBJ2-1,ASSSSGRVYNEQF
-,many,TRBV28,11,TRBJ2-7,ASSSGPYYEQY
TRBD1,few,TRBV20-1,10,TRBJ1-1,SATDRVTEAF
-,few,TRBV7-9,14,TRBJ2-3,ASSLPRTNLLYTQY
-,few,TRBV11-2,14,TRBJ1-1,ASSPAEGAENTEAF
TRBD2,-,TRBV11-2,12,TRBJ2-1,ASSSGLAGNEQF
-,many,TRBV5-4,13,TRBJ1-4,ASSPGQATNEKLF
-,few,TRBV5-1,12,TRBJ2-7,ASSLTGPHHEQY
TRBD1,many,TRBV20-1,11,TRBJ1-2,SAAPAQGGGYT
-,many,TRBV4-3,17,TRBJ2-6,ASSQVGQGLTSGANVLT
TRBD2,-,TRBV18,11,TRBJ2-7,ASSGRGGDEQY
-,few,TRBV28,9,TRBJ1-2,ASTLADGYT
-,-,TRBV14,12,TRBJ2-5,ASSKSVAEETQY
-,-,TRBV11-2,9,TRBJ1-1,ASSLVAEAF
-,few,TRBV27,13,TRBJ2-1,ASSSSKYSYNEQF
TRBD2,few,TRBV7-8,20,TRBJ2-2,ASSLSSNPRTSGRASTGELF
TRBD1,-,TRBV7-2,14,TRBJ1-4,VSSYHPGQGNEKLF
-,-,TRBV20-1,11,TRBJ2-7,SARGPWGYEQY